This T cell receptor beta chain is drawn from a study of T cell changes during pregnancy in multiple sclerosis. Here immunoSEQ multiplex PCR was the method, and the copy in TCRdb shows in-frame clones only, minus some. The table lists about 64,000 clones, roughly 88% of them singletons. This clonotype originated in a female donor in good health, enrolled as a control in a pregnancy study. Sequenced here: peripheral blood, sampled in the second trimester of pregnancy.

DNA for the CDR3: TGCGCCAGCAGCTTTTCGGGGGGCAGTACCGGGGAGCTGTTTTTT. It is translated as CASSFSGGSTGELFF. The chain recombines TRBV5-1 with TRBJ2-2; TRBD2 is a possible D gene (7 bases). V was pared by 2 bases and J by 5 bases, with 13 bases between. There are 15 residues in the CDR3. CDR1 SGHRS and CDR2 YFSETQ come from the germline V gene.